The source of this T cell receptor beta chain is a study of Graves' ophthalmopathy and Graves' hyperthyroidism. This CDR3 region has 14 residues. V was pared by 0 bases and J by 3 bases, with 8 bases between. The V gene's germline CDR1 is MRHNA and CDR2 SNTAGT. This clonotype was recorded at least ten times. Amplified material comprised TCR beta CDR3 regions derived from RNA transcripts. The authors performed first-round RT-PCR with HTBI primers and then a second-round multiplex PCR. One entry per CDR3 protein results from TCRdb running MiXCR on the multiplex PCR reads. The sample holds about 380,000 distinct CDR3 sequences, about 16% seen once.

The sequenced sample was peripheral blood. The chain couples TRBV6-4 to TRBJ1-1; D possibly corresponds to TRBD1 (5 bases). This receptor was identified in a woman aged 18-29 years with stable Graves' hyperthyroidism. Written as DNA, the CDR3 is TGTGCCAGCAGTGACTCCTGGGGGGACACTGAAGCTTTCTTT. As protein: CASSDSWGDTEAFF.